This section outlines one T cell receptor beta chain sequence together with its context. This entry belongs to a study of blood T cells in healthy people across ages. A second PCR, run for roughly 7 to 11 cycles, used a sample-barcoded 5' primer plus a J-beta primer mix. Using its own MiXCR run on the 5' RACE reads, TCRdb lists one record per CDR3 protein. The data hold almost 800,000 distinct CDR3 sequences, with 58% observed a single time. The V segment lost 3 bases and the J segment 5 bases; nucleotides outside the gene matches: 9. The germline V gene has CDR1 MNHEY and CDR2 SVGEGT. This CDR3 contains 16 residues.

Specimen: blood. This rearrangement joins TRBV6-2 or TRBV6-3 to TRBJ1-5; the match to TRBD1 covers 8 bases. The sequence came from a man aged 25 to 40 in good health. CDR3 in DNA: TGTGCCAGCAGTTATGGATTGGAGGACAGGGATCAGCCCCAGCATTTT. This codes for CASSYGLEDRDQPQHF.